The source of this TCR beta chain is a study of monozygotic twins with cystic fibrosis. Per the germline V gene, CDR1 is LGHNA and CDR2 is YNFKEQ. Deletions cut 1 base from V and 1 base from J, with 12 bases between. The CDR3 totals 16 residues. Produced via immunoSEQ multiplex PCR; TCRdb's table is partial and in-frame only. The repertoire holds more than 30,000 clones, 90% to 98% seen once, with 0.15% to 0.2% in the top ten. The TCR sequence derives from a girl aged 2 to 10 with cystic fibrosis. The specimen sequenced was blood. This chain joins TRBV4-2 and TRBJ2-3; no firm D call. The DNA of the CDR3 is TGTGCCAGCAGCCAAGTTTTACTCCGGGGCACAGATACGCAGTATTTT. This sequence encodes CASSQVLLRGTDTQYF.